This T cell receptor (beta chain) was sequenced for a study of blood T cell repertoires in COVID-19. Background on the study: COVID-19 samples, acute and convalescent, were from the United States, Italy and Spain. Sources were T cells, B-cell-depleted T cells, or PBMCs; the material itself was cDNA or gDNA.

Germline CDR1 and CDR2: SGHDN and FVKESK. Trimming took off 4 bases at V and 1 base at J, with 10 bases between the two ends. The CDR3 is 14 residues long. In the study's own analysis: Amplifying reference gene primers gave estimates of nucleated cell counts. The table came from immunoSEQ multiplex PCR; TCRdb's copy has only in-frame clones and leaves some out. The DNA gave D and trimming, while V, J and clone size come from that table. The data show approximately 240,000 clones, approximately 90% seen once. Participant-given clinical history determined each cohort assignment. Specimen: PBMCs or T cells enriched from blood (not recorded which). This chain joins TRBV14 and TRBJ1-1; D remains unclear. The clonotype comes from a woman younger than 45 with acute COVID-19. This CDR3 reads CASSPYTANTEAFF. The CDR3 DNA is TGTGCCAGCAGCCCGTACACAGCGAACACTGAAGCTTTCTTT. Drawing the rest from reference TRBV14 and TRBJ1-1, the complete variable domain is EAGVTQFPSHSVIEKGQTVTLRCDPISGHDNLYWYRRVMGKEIKFLLHFVKESKQDESGMPNNRFLAERTGGTYSTLKVQPAELEDSGVYFCASSPYTANTEAFFGQGTRLTVV.